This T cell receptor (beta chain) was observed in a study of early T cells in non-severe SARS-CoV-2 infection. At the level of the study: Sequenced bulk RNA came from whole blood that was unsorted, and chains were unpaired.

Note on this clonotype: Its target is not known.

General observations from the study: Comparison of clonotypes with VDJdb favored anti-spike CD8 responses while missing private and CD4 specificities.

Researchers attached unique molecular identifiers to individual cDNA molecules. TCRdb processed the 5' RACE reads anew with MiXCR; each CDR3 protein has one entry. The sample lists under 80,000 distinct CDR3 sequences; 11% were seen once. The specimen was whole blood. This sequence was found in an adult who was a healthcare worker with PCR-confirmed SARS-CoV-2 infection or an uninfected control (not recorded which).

The CDR3 reads CASSDRHFNQPQHF. CDR3 nucleotide sequence: TGTGCCAGCAGTGACCGGCATTTCAATCAGCCCCAGCATTTT. This sequence joins TRBV6-1 and TRBJ1-5; the D is unclear. This CDR3 comprises 14 residues. V was shortened by 3 bases and J by 3 bases, with 9 bases between the two germline ends. Looked up from germline, CDR1 is MNHNS and CDR2 is SASEGT.